This TCR beta chain came from a study of blood T cell repertoires in COVID-19. Study at large: The origin of the acute and convalescent COVID-19 samples was the United States, Italy and Spain. PBMCs, B-cell-depleted T cells, or T cells provided the cDNA or gDNA that made up the material.

This CDR3 contains 15 residues. The germline CDR1 and CDR2 sequences are LNHDA and SQIVND (reference sequence). V was shortened by 9 bases and J by 0 bases, with 15 bases between the two germline ends. Original handling: Quantification of nucleated cells was approximated via reference gene primer amplification. TCRdb's copy holds only in-frame clones and misses some; the assay was immunoSEQ multiplex PCR. The DNA gave D and trimming, while V, J and clone size come from that table. The sample consists of about 100,000 clones, 91% of them appearing once. Sequencing was carried out using peripheral blood. The receptor comes from a human donor in a cohort sampled during active COVID-19. The chain recombines TRBV19 with TRBJ2-1; D is perhaps TRBD1 (6 bases). This chain's CDR3 is CASGQTGSSYNEQFF. CDR3 sequence (DNA): TGTGCCAGCGGACAAACAGGGAGCTCCTACAATGAGCAGTTCTTC. Using reference TRBV19 and TRBJ2-1 for the parts outside the CDR3, the full variable domain is DGGITQSPKYLFRKEGQNVTLSCEQNLNHDAMYWYRQDPGQGLRLIYYSQIVNDFQKGDIAEGYSVSREKKESFPLTVTSAQKNPTAFYLCASGQTGSSYNEQFFGPGTRLTVL.